These 15 T cell receptor beta chains originate from one sample sequenced in a study of response to subunit inactivated influenza vaccine. MiXCR, applied by TCRdb to the RT-PCR reads, yields one record per CDR3 protein. The repertoire holds just under 550,000 distinct CDR3 sequences, under 30% seen once, with around 2.8% in the top ten. This sample was also put to use in a study of T cells expressing NK-cell markers. That study reports: It was by 5'RACE template switching with UMIs that TCR beta cDNA was made.

The sequences come from CD4+ T cells sorted from PBMCs, collected 12 days after vaccination. The receptors derive from a man between 50 and 59 years old who received an inactivated influenza vaccine.

The table lists this clonotype with a few counts. V and J are TRBV12-3 or TRBV12-4 and TRBJ2-3; 7 nucleotides agree with TRBD2. V lost 6 bases to trimming and J lost 2 bases; unmatched junction nucleotides: 8. The CDR3 is made up of 15 amino acids. The CDR3 DNA follows: TGTGCCAGCAGCCTGGGAGCGGGGTCCACAGATACGCAGTATTTT. Amino acids: CASSLGAGSTDTQYF.

This chain joins TRBV19 and TRBJ2-2; the match to TRBD1 covers 9 bases. The germline V gene has CDR1 LNHDA and CDR2 SQIVND (reference sequence). Trimming at V came to 9 bases and at J to 2 bases, leaving 7 bases not matched to a gene. This CDR3 comprises 15 residues. The CDR3 reads CASAKDRGNTGELFF. CDR3 sequence (DNA): TGTGCCAGCGCCAAGGACAGGGGTAACACCGGGGAGCTGTTTTTT.

This clonotype was counted only a few times. V gene TRBV7-2 combines with J gene TRBJ2-7; 8 nucleotides match TRBD2. Germline CDR1 and CDR2: SGHTA and FQGNSA. The trim removed 5 bases at V and 2 bases at J, leaving 5 bases unmatched. This CDR3 has 14 amino acids. In DNA, the CDR3 is TGTGCCAGCAGCCGGACTAGCACGGCCTACGAGCAGTACTTC. Protein: CASSRTSTAYEQYF.

This clonotype has just a few counts. V usage is TRBV10-3 and J usage is TRBJ2-1, with D perhaps TRBD2 (6 bases). CDR1 and CDR2 from the germline V gene are ENHRY and SYGVKD. V was pared by 2 bases and J by 4 bases, with 12 bases between. This CDR3 spans 15 amino acids. CDR3 sequence (DNA): TGTGCCATCAGTGAGGCGGGACCTTTTTACAATGAGCAGTTCTTC. Its protein product is CAISEAGPFYNEQFF.

This clonotype was counted between two and nine times. The rearrangement links TRBV7-6 to TRBJ2-2, with D possibly TRBD1 on 6 matching bases. The CDR3 extends over 17 amino acids. Trimming pared 1 base from V and 5 bases from J, leaving 17 bases between. Germline-derived CDR1 and CDR2 are SGHVS and FNYEAQ. The CDR3 sequence: CASSLESWAGATGELFF. CDR3 nucleotides: TGTGCCAGCAGCTTAGAAAGCTGGGCAGGGGCGACCGGGGAGCTGTTTTTT.

The chain employs TRBV2 and TRBJ2-7; 7 positions match TRBD1. V was clipped by 6 bases and J by 1 base; unmatched bases: 6. The CDR3 covers 14 residues. Germline CDR1 and CDR2: SNHLY and FYNNEI. CDR3 sequence (DNA): TGTGCCAGCAGACCGACAGGGATTTCCTACGAGCAGTACTTC. Protein product: CASRPTGISYEQYF.

This clonotype was recorded many times. The rearrangement joins TRBV14 to TRBJ2-7; D might be TRBD2 (6 bases). Germline V gene lookup returns CDR1 SGHDN and CDR2 FVKESK. The V end was cut by 4 bases, the J end by 1 base, with 23 bases between. The CDR3 sequence is 18 residues long. CDR3 sequence reads: CASSPKIFSAGPSYEQYF. CDR3 coding DNA: TGTGCCAGCAGCCCAAAGATATTTTCGGCGGGACCTTCCTACGAGCAGTACTTC.

This clonotype was detected many times. The chain links TRBV12-3 or TRBV12-4 to TRBJ2-7; D might be TRBD1 (5 bases). The V end was cut by 6 bases, the J end by 4 bases, with 7 bases between. This CDR3 is 11 amino acids long. The CDR3 DNA reads TGTGCCAGCAGCCCAGGGTACGAGCAGTACTTC. Its protein product is CASSPGYEQYF.

This clonotype has at least ten counts. J is TRBJ2-2 and V is TRBV7-2, with D unresolved. This CDR3 comprises 14 residues. Between the trimmed V and J ends, which lost 5 bases and 0 bases, there was a span of 7 bases. Germline V gene lookup returns CDR1 SGHTA and CDR2 FQGNSA. In DNA form, the CDR3 reads TGTGCCAGCAGCCTAACTACGAACACCGGGGAGCTGTTTTTT. Protein: CASSLTTNTGELFF.

This clonotype occurred a few times. The rearrangement links TRBV28 to TRBJ2-7; TRBD1 aligns across 8 bases. Germline V lookup: CDR1 MDHEN, CDR2 SYDVKM. CDR3 length: 14 amino acids. V gave up 6 bases and J gave up 2 bases; unmatched junction bases: 6. Here the CDR3 DNA reads TGTGCCAGCAGCGCACAGGGGGGTCCCTACGAGCAGTACTTC. It specifies CASSAQGGPYEQYF.

The genes are TRBV20-1 and TRBJ2-1; D uncertain. CDR1 is DFQATT, CDR2 SNEGSKA, per germline (reference sequence). Trimming cost V 0 bases and J 9 bases, with 9 bases left between them. The length of the CDR3 is 12 residues. The CDR3 DNA reads TGCAGTGCTAGAGACCTACAATTTGAGCAGTTCTTC. Protein sequence: CSARDLQFEQFF.

Many counts were recorded for this clonotype. This rearrangement joins TRBV5-1 to TRBJ2-7, with 7 bases identical to TRBD1. The CDR3 runs 14 residues. V shed 1 base and J 2 bases; nucleotides not matched to a gene: 3. Germline V gives CDR1 SGHRS, CDR2 YFSETQ. DNA of the CDR3: TGCGCCAGCAGCTTGCGGACAGGAACCTACGAGCAGTACTTC. Protein sequence: CASSLRTGTYEQYF.

This clonotype came up many times. The V call is TRBV20-1, the J call TRBJ2-7; D gene unclear. V was clipped by 4 bases and J by 2 bases, with 9 bases between them. CDR3 length: 12 amino acids. The germline V gene has CDR1 DFQATT and CDR2 SNEGSKA (reference sequence). This chain's CDR3 is CSATDGPYEQYF. The CDR3 DNA sequence: TGCAGTGCTACCGACGGACCCTACGAGCAGTACTTC.

This clonotype showed up just a few times. The rearrangement joins TRBV5-1 to TRBJ2-1, with D possibly TRBD1 on 5 matching bases. Germline V gives CDR1 SGHRS, CDR2 YFSETQ. The CDR3 spans 14 residues. Trimming cost V 0 bases and J 2 bases, with 6 bases left between them. CDR3 bases: TGCGCCAGCAGCTTGGGACAGCCCTACAATGAGCAGTTCTTC. Its protein is CASSLGQPYNEQFF.

This clonotype appeared a few times. The chain joins TRBV4-3 to TRBJ2-3, with TRBD1 as a possible D gene (6 bases). The ends were cut back, 2 bases at V and 1 base at J, with 10 bases in the middle. CDR1 LGHNA and CDR2 YSLEER come from the germline V gene. This CDR3 is built from 15 residues. The CDR3 bases are TGCGCCAGCAGCCAAAACGAGGGGGGCACAGATACGCAGTATTTT. Its translation is CASSQNEGGTDTQYF.